This TCR beta chain was observed in a study of T-cell reconstitution after alpha-beta-depleted transplantation in children. Using unique molecular identifiers, the investigators prepared the TCRbeta library. Using its own MiXCR run on the PCR reads, TCRdb lists one record per CDR3 protein. The sample lists about 300,000 distinct CDR3 sequences; less than 9.5% were seen once. The CDR3 runs 14 residues. The germline V gene encodes CDR1 PRHDT and CDR2 FYEKMQ (reference sequence). Trimming pared 5 bases from V and 7 bases from J, leaving 14 bases between. This clonotype was found many times. Its matching antigen is unknown. Study-wide results and caveats: Counts and diversity of T cells one year after transplant came mostly from newly produced T cells.

The sequence came from a female patient between 2 and 15 years old who had a stem cell transplant for Fanconi anemia, so the T cells may come from the graft donor. The starting material was peripheral blood, obtained 360 days after TCRalphabeta/CD19-depleted stem cell transplant. The chain has TRBV13 and TRBJ2-2; D might be TRBD1 (6 bases). The CDR3, as DNA: TGTGCCAGCAGCGGGCCAGGGGCACACGGGGAGCTGTTTTTT. Its protein is CASSGPGAHGELFF.